This is a list of T cell receptor beta chains from one sample in a study of Graves' ophthalmopathy and Graves' hyperthyroidism. TCRdb re-analysed the multiplex PCR reads in MiXCR, keeping a single row per CDR3 protein. The table shows 200,000 to 250,000 distinct CDR3 sequences, with roughly a fifth occurring only once. The sample was peripheral blood. These receptors were taken from a woman aged 50 to 60 with Graves' ophthalmopathy. CDR3s include the opening cysteine and the closing phenylalanine or tryptophan. The D gene is left open where the match is weak. Expanded clones are given a class, and other clones once, few, many or no size at all.

clone_size	j_call	d_call	v_call	cdr3_nt	cdr3_aa
many	TRBJ1-5	NA	TRBV28	TGTGCCAGCAGACCGGGATTGAGACAGCCCCAGCATTTT	CASRPGLRQPQHF
many	TRBJ1-3	NA	TRBV9	TGTGCCAGCAGCGTAGTGGGGGATGAGGGAAACACCATATATTTT	CASSVVGDEGNTIYF
many	TRBJ2-7	NA	TRBV6-1	TGTGCCACCATCTATGCCTACGAGCAGTACTTC	CATIYAYEQYF
many	TRBJ1-1	NA	TRBV19	TGTGCCAGTAGTATGGGTTCGACACAGGCTGCCGAAGAAGCTTTCTTT	CASSMGSTQAAEEAFF
NA	TRBJ1-2	NA	TRBV7-8	TGTGCCAGCAGCTTAGCGCGTCTGGGGCGCGGCTATGGCTACACCTTC	CASSLARLGRGYGYTF
NA	TRBJ1-1	NA	TRBV2	TGTGCCAGCAGTGAAGCTTTGGAAGCTTTCTTT	CASSEALEAFF
NA	TRBJ1-2	TRBD1	TRBV30	TGTGCCTGGAGTACGGGACAGGGGGCGATCGGCTACACCTTC	CAWSTGQGAIGYTF
once	TRBJ1-6	NA	TRBV7-6	TGTGCCAGCAGCTCGGACGGATATAGCTCCTATAATTCACCCCTCCACTTT	CASSSDGYSSYNSPLHF
many	TRBJ1-1	NA	TRBV11-2	TGTGCCAGCAGCCAATCTAGGAGGAACACTGAAGCTTTCTTT	CASSQSRRNTEAFF
many	TRBJ2-7	NA	TRBV11-1	TGTGCCAGCAGGGAAACCGGGACGAACTCCTACGAGCAGTACTTC	CASRETGTNSYEQYF
many	TRBJ1-1	NA	TRBV3-1	TGTGCCAGCAGCCAAGATTCTGAAGCTTTCTTT	CASSQDSEAFF
NA	TRBJ1-1	TRBD1	TRBV19	TGTGCCAGTAGTGCAGACAGGGTAGGCACTGAAGCTTTCTTT	CASSADRVGTEAFF
many	TRBJ1-1	NA	TRBV7-2	TGTGCCAGCAGCTTATTCGGGGGTCTGGCTTTCTTT	CASSLFGGLAFF
many	TRBJ1-2	NA	TRBV30	TGTGCCTGGAGTGTTGGGGAAAACTATGGCTACACCTTC	CAWSVGENYGYTF
many	TRBJ2-2	NA	TRBV25-1	TGTGCCAGCAGTGAATTAACAGGTTCCACCGGGGAGCTGTTTTTT	CASSELTGSTGELFF
many	TRBJ2-5	TRBD1	TRBV9	TGTGCCAGCAGCGTAGTTGGACAGGGCGAGACCCAGTACTTC	CASSVVGQGETQYF
NA	TRBJ2-7	NA	TRBV12-3/TRBV12-4	TGTGCCAGCAGTTTAGTCGGGGGAGAGCAGTACTTC	CASSLVGGEQYF
many	TRBJ1-1	NA	TRBV30	TGTGCCTGTTATTCCGGCTGGTACACTGAAGCTTTCTTT	CACYSGWYTEAFF
few	TRBJ2-2	NA	TRBV13	TGTGCCAGCAGCGGAGGGGGGGGCATCGCCGGGGAGCTGTTTTTT	CASSGGGGIAGELFF
NA	TRBJ2-7	NA	TRBV12-3/TRBV12-4	TGTGCCAGCAGTTATGGGTTAGAAGCCTACGAGCAGTACTTC	CASSYGLEAYEQYF
many	TRBJ1-2	TRBD1	TRBV6-1	TGTGCCAGCAGCCCTCCGATGTACAGGGGGATTAACTATGGCTACACCTTC	CASSPPMYRGINYGYTF
once	TRBJ2-3	NA	TRBV24-1	TGTGCCACCAGTGATCCAGGGGATAGCACAGATACGCAGTATTTT	CATSDPGDSTDTQYF
many	TRBJ2-7	NA	TRBV12-3/TRBV12-4	TGTGCCAGCAGTAACCGGGACTCACGGTACGAGCAGTACTTC	CASSNRDSRYEQYF
many	TRBJ1-2	NA	TRBV10-3	TGTGCCATCAGTGATATGGGGGACGACTATGGCTACACCTTC	CAISDMGDDYGYTF
many	TRBJ2-2	NA	TRBV7-3	TGTGCCAGCAGCTTGAACGAGGCTCCGTTGTCCGGGGAGCTGTTTTTT	CASSLNEAPLSGELFF
NA	TRBJ2-5	TRBD1	TRBV2	TGTGCCAGCAGTGATGGGCAGGGGGCCGGAGGAGAGACCCAGTACTTC	CASSDGQGAGGETQYF
many	TRBJ1-5	TRBD1	TRBV20-1	TGCAGTGCTCAAAGGGGGACAGGGAAGTTGAATCAGCCCCAGCATTTT	CSAQRGTGKLNQPQHF
few	TRBJ2-7	NA	TRBV5-8	TGTGCCAGCAGCTTGGTGGGCGGTATACCCTACGAGCAGTACTTC	CASSLVGGIPYEQYF
many	TRBJ1-5	TRBD1	TRBV20-1	TGCAGTGCTAGAGATCTTGGGACAGTTAGCAATCAGCCCCAGCATTTT	CSARDLGTVSNQPQHF
many	TRBJ2-4	NA	TRBV7-2	TGTGCCAGCAGCGCATCTCCAGGGGCCAAAAACATTCAGTACTTC	CASSASPGAKNIQYF
few	TRBJ2-4	TRBD1	TRBV5-1	TGCGCCAGCAGCAGACGGACCGGGACAGACAGTATTCAGTACTTC	CASSRRTGTDSIQYF
many	TRBJ1-6	NA	TRBV6-2/TRBV6-3	TGTGCCAGCAGTTTAAAAACAGCGAATTCACCCCTCCACTTT	CASSLKTANSPLHF
NA	TRBJ1-1	NA	TRBV7-2	TGTGCCAGCAGCGAATCGGGAATTTCGATCACTGAAGCTTTCTTT	CASSESGISITEAFF
many	TRBJ1-5	NA	TRBV19	TGTGCCAGTAGTCGGGCAGGGGGCAATCAGCCCCAGCATTTT	CASSRAGGNQPQHF
many	TRBJ1-1	TRBD1	TRBV6-5	TGTGCCAGCAGAACGACAGGGGCGAACACTGAAGCTTTCTTT	CASRTTGANTEAFF
many	TRBJ2-2	NA	TRBV19	TGTGCCAGTAGTATCGACCGAGTAAGCACCGGGGAGCTGTTTTTT	CASSIDRVSTGELFF
few	TRBJ1-1	NA	TRBV12-3/TRBV12-4	TGTGCCAGCAGTTTACCTAGGAACACTGAAGCTTTCTTT	CASSLPRNTEAFF
NA	TRBJ2-5	NA	TRBV12-3/TRBV12-4	TGTGCCAGCAGTCCTTCTGCGGGAGAGACCCAGTACTTC	CASSPSAGETQYF
many	TRBJ2-5	TRBD2	TRBV20-1	TGCAGTGCCTACTCCCGCGGGGGGTTTCAAGAGACCCAGTACTTC	CSAYSRGGFQETQYF
many	TRBJ1-2	TRBD1	TRBV11-2	TGTGCCAGCAGCTTACTACAGGGGGCGTGGGGCTACACCTTC	CASSLLQGAWGYTF
NA	TRBJ1-1	NA	TRBV5-5	TGTGCCAGCAGCCCCCTGGGGTGGGACACTGAAGCTTTCTTT	CASSPLGWDTEAFF
many	TRBJ2-6	NA	TRBV15	TGTGCCACCAGCAGAGACTTTGCTGGGGCCAACGTCCTGACTTTC	CATSRDFAGANVLTF
many	TRBJ1-3	NA	TRBV11-2	TGTGCCAGCAGCTTATTGGGAAACACCATATATTTT	CASSLLGNTIYF
many	TRBJ1-1	NA	TRBV9	TGTGCCAGCAGCGTAGTGGCAGCATGGAACACTGAAGCTTTCTTT	CASSVVAAWNTEAFF
few	TRBJ2-2	TRBD2	TRBV28	TGTGCCAGCATGGAGCGGGAGTTCTCCGGGGAGCTGTTTTTT	CASMEREFSGELFF
many	TRBJ2-7	NA	TRBV6-1	TGTGCCAGCCCGGCAGGGCAGGGCAATGCCTACGAGCAGTACTTC	CASPAGQGNAYEQYF
many	TRBJ1-3	TRBD1	TRBV20-1	TGCAGTGCTAGAGATCTCCGGGACAGCTCTGGAAACACCATATATTTT	CSARDLRDSSGNTIYF
many	TRBJ2-7	NA	TRBV29-1	TGCAGCGTTGGTGGGGACGAGCAGTACTTC	CSVGGDEQYF
many	TRBJ1-2	TRBD1	TRBV5-1	TGCGCCAGCAGCTCTAACCGGGACAGGTCGACGTATGGCTACACCTTC	CASSSNRDRSTYGYTF